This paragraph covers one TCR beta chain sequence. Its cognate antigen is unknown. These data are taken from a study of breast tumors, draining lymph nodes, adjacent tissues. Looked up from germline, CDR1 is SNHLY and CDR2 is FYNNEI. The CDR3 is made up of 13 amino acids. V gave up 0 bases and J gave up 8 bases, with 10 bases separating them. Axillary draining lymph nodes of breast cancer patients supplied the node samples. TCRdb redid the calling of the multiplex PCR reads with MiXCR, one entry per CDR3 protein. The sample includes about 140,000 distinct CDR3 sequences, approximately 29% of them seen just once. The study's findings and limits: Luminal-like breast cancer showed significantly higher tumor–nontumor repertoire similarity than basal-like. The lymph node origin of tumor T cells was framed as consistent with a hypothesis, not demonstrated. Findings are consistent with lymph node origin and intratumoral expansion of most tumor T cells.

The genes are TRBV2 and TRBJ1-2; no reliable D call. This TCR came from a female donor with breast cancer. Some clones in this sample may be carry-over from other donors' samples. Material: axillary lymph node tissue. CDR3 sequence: CASSEAGSRGYTF. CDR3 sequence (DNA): TGTGCCAGCAGTGAAGCAGGGTCTCGCGGCTACACCTTC.